Following are 17 T cell receptor beta chains from one sample sequenced in a study of T cells in Graves' hyperthyroidism and ophthalmopathy. Authors of the study amplified TCR beta CDR3 regions from RNA transcripts. Primed by the HTBI set, a first-round RT-PCR was run on the TCR CDR3. MiXCR was run by TCRdb on the multiplex PCR reads, yielding one entry per CDR3 protein. The sample has approximately 380,000 distinct CDR3 sequences; around 20% are singletons. The sequencing sample was made of blood. The receptors come from a young man with Graves' ophthalmopathy.

This sequence joins TRBV10-1 and TRBJ2-1, with TRBD1 matching over 8 bases. The germline gives CDR1 WNHNN, CDR2 SYGVQD (reference sequence). The junction had 11 bases not matched to a gene; V was cut back by 3 bases and J by 4 bases. This CDR3 has 17 residues. CDR3 sequence: CASSETFDRGRYNEQFF. The CDR3 DNA is TGCGCCAGCAGTGAAACTTTCGACAGGGGAAGGTACAATGAGCAGTTCTTC.

This clonotype has at least ten counts. J is TRBJ2-7 and V is TRBV7-9, with TRBD1 matching 7 bases. CDR3 length: 14 amino acids. In germline, CDR1 is SEHNR, CDR2 FQNEAQ (reference sequence). V gave up 4 bases and J gave up 2 bases; unmatched junction bases: 5. The CDR3 region has the DNA TGTGCCAGCAGCTCGACAGGGTCGGCCTACGAGCAGTACTTC. Translation gives CASSSTGSAYEQYF.

On this clonotype itself: Possible read error: a much larger clone is one base away. The genes are TRBV2 and TRBJ1-2; 8 nucleotides line up with TRBD1. The J segment lost 1 base and the V segment lost 10 bases, leaving 8 bases of the junction unmatched. Germline lookup yields CDR1 SNHLY and CDR2 FYNNEI. This CDR3 has 14 residues. CDR3 region: CATGTGTINYGYTF. In DNA form, the CDR3 reads TGTGCCACCGGGACAGGAACTATTAACTATGGCTACACCTTC.

This clonotype was seen repeatedly, ten times or more. The CDR3 loop is CASSPGLGEATEAFF. The CDR3 DNA follows: TGTGCCAGCTCACCAGGCTTAGGGGAGGCCACTGAAGCTTTCTTT. The chain recombines TRBV18 with TRBJ1-1, with D perhaps matching TRBD1 (5 bases). V lost 2 bases and J lost 4, with 14 bases in between. Germline CDR1 reads KGHSH; CDR2 reads LQKENI. This CDR3 contains 15 residues. The full variable domain, its missing parts supplied by reference TRBV18 and TRBJ1-1, is NAGVMQNPRHLVRRRGQEARLRCSPMKGHSHVYWYRQLPEEGLKFMVYLQKENIIDESGMPKERFSAEFPKEGPSILRIQQVVRGDSAAYFCASSPGLGEATEAFFGQGTRLTVV.

The rearrangement joins TRBV5-1 to TRBJ2-1; D assignment may be TRBD1 or TRBD2 (5 bases each). With 6 bases removed from V and 3 bases from J, the gap between germline ends came to 10 bases. In germline, CDR1 is SGHRS, CDR2 YFSETQ. CDR3 length: 13 residues. The CDR3 spells CASIGANYNEQFF. CDR3 DNA: TGCGCCAGCATCGGGGCGAACTACAATGAGCAGTTCTTC.

The chain carries TRBV24-1 and TRBJ2-2; D may be TRBD2 (6 bases). Germline V gene sequence: CDR1 KGHDR, CDR2 SFDVKD. Trimming removed 3 bases from V and 3 bases from J, with 13 bases in between. The CDR3 runs to 16 residues. DNA of the CDR3: TGTGCCACCAGTGATCCCATCGGGGAGGACACCGGGGAGCTGTTTTTT. It specifies CATSDPIGEDTGELFF.

This clonotype showed up many times. This chain connects TRBV5-1 to TRBJ1-6; 7 positions agree with TRBD1. The CDR3 is made up of 15 amino acids. Trimming removed 0 bases from V and 7 bases from J; junction bases left unmatched: 4. CDR1 and CDR2 (germline): SGHRS, YFSETQ. The CDR3 loop is CASSLDRGQNSPLHF. For the CDR3, the DNA is TGCGCCAGCAGCTTGGATCGGGGACAGAATTCACCCCTCCACTTT.

This clonotype was observed a few times. The V gene is TRBV6-4, the J gene TRBJ2-6, with D perhaps matching TRBD1 (6 bases). The CDR3 length is 15 residues. With 3 bases removed from V and 4 bases from J, the gap between germline ends came to 10 bases. Germline CDR1 and CDR2: MRHNA and SNTAGT. The CDR3 coding sequence is TGTGCCAGCAGTGAAGCAGGGGACGGGGCCAACGTCCTGACTTTC. It is translated as CASSEAGDGANVLTF.

This clonotype has ten or more counts. The chain joins TRBV12-3 or TRBV12-4 to TRBJ1-4; D is ambiguous. Trimming took 7 bases from V and 7 from J, leaving 16 bases between them. This CDR3 is built from 14 residues. This CDR3 reads CASTSDGLGEKLFF. The CDR3 bases are TGTGCCAGCACCTCAGACGGCCTTGGTGAAAAACTGTTTTTT.

The chain employs TRBV28 and TRBJ1-2, with 9 bases that match TRBD1. Germline V gives CDR1 MDHEN, CDR2 SYDVKM. The CDR3 consists of 11 residues. J lost 7 bases, V lost 8 bases, and 2 bases had no gene match. As DNA, the CDR3 is TGTGCCAGCTGGGACAGGGCTGGCTACACCTTC. It yields the protein CASWDRAGYTF.

This clonotype was counted many times. The J gene is TRBJ1-1, the V gene TRBV3-1; D unclear. The CDR3 runs 13 residues. Germline V gives CDR1 LGHDT, CDR2 YNNKEL (reference sequence). V was trimmed by 0 bases and J by 8 bases, leaving 10 bases between them. CDR3 bases: TGTGCCAGCAGCCAAGAAGGCCCCGGAGAAGCTTTCTTT. As protein: CASSQEGPGEAFF.

The table lists this clonotype with a few counts. The chain joins TRBV5-5 to TRBJ2-2; D not resolved. CDR1 and CDR2 from the germline V gene are SGHKS and YYEKEE (reference sequence). Trimming left V 4 bases short and J 2 bases short, with 12 bases between. This CDR3 spans 15 amino acids. The CDR3 DNA follows: TGTGCCAGCAGCGTGGCGGTTACCAACACCGGGGAGCTGTTTTTT. Translation: CASSVAVTNTGELFF.

The sample holds many counts of this clonotype. The chain combines TRBV12-3 or TRBV12-4 with TRBJ2-1; D remains unclear. The ends were cut back, 1 base at V and 9 bases at J, with 4 bases in the middle. This CDR3 region has 11 residues. CDR3 coding DNA: TGTGCCAGCAGTTTAGGAACTGAGCAGTTCTTC. The encoded protein is CASSLGTEQFF.

Details on this clonotype: A much larger clone lies one base from this, so it may be a read error. The chain has TRBV28 and TRBJ2-7; D unresolved. The length of the CDR3 is 13 residues. Germline V gene lookup returns CDR1 MDHEN and CDR2 SYDVKM. CDR3 sequence (DNA): TGTGCCAGCAGTCAAACGGACCCTACCGAGCAGTGCTTC. This codes for CASSQTDPTEQCF.

This clonotype was detected only a few times. This chain links TRBV5-1 with TRBJ2-6, with a possible D match to TRBD1 (5 bases). Germline assignment: CDR1 SGHRS and CDR2 YFSETQ. This CDR3 region has 15 residues. V was shortened by 0 bases and J by 2 bases, with 6 bases between the two germline ends. For the CDR3, the DNA is TGCGCCAGCAGCTTGGCCAGGGCTGGGGCCAACGTCCTGACTTTC. This codes for CASSLARAGANVLTF.

Ten or more counts support this clonotype. The chain has TRBV12-3 or TRBV12-4 and TRBJ1-2; D remains unclear. The V end lost 5 bases, the J end lost 4 bases, and 23 bases lay between the germline ends. The CDR3 contains 17 residues. The CDR3 nucleotides are TGTGCCAGCAGTCCCGTAGGACCGGCCCAGCTTCTCTATGGCTACACCTTC. Translated, it gives CASSPVGPAQLLYGYTF.

The chain has TRBV7-9 and TRBJ1-5; D might be TRBD1 (5 bases). Germline V gene lookup returns CDR1 SEHNR and CDR2 FQNEAQ (reference sequence). V lost 3 bases to trimming and J lost 6 bases, with 18 bases between them. CDR3 length: 16 amino acids. The CDR3 DNA sequence: TGTGCCAGCAGCTTTACCGGGCCTCGGGGGGGTCAGCCCCAGCATTTT. Its protein product is CASSFTGPRGGQPQHF. The full variable domain, in which reference TRBV7-9 and TRBJ1-5 provide the parts outside the CDR3, is DTGVSQNPRHKITKRGQNVTFRCDPISEHNRLYWYRQTLGQGPEFLTYFQNEAQLEKSRLLSDRFSAERPKGSFSTLEIQRTEQGDSAMYLCASSFTGPRGGQPQHFGDGTRLSIL.